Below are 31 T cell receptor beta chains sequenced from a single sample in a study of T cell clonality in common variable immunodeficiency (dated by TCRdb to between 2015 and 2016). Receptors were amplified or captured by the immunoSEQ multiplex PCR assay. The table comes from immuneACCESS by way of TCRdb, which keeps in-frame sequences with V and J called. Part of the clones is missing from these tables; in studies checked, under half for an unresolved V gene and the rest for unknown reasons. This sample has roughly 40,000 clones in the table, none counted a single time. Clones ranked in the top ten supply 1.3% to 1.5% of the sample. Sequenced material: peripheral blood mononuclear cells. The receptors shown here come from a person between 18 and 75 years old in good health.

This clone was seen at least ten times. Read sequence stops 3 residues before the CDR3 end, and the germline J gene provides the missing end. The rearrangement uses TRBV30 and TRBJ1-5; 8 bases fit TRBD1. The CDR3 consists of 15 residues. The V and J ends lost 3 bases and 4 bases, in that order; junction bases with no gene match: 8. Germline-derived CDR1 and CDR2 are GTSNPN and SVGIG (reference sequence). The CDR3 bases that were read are TGTGCCTGGAGGGACACAGGGGGAGGGAATCAGCCC. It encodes CAWRDTGGGNQP. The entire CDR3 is CAWRDTGGGNQPQHF.

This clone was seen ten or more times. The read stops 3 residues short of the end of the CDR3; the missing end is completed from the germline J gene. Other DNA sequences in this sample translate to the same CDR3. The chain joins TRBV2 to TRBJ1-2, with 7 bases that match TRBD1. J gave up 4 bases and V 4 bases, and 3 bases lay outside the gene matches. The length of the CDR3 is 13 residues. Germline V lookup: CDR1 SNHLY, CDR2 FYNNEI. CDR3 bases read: TGTGCCAGCAGTGGACAGGGTAGCTATGGC. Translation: CASSGQGSYG. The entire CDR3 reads CASSGQGSYGYTF. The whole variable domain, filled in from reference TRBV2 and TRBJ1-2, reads EPEVTQTPSHQVTQMGQEVILRCVPISNHLYFYWYRQILGQKVEFLVSFYNNEISEKSEIFDDQFSVERPDGSNFTLKIRSTKLEDSAMYFCASSGQGSYGYTFGSGTRLTVV.

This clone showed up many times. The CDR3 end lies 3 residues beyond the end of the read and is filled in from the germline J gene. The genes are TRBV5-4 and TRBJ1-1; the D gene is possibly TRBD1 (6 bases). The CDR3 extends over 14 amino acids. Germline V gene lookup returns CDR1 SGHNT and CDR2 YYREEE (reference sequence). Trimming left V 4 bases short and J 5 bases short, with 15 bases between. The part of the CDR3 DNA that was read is TGTGCCAGCAGCCCGGGACACCGAACAACTGAA. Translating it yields CASSPGHRTTE. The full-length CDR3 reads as CASSPGHRTTEAFF.

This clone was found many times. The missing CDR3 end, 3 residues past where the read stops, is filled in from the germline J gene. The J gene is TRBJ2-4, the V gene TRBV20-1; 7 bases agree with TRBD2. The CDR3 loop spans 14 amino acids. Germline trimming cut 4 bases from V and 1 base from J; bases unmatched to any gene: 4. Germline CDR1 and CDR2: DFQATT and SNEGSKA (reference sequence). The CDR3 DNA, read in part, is TGCAGTGCTACTAGCGGTATCGCCAAAAACATT. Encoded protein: CSATSGIAKNI. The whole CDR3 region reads CSATSGIAKNIQYF.

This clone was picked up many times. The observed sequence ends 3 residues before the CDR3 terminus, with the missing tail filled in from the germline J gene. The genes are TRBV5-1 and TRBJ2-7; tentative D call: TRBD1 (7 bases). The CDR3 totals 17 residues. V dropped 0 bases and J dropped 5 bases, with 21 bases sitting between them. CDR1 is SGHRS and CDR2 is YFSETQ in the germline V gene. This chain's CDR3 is CASSLAIGGRGINEQYF. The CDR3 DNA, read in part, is TGCGCCAGCAGCTTGGCCATCGGGGGCAGGGGGATAAACGAG.

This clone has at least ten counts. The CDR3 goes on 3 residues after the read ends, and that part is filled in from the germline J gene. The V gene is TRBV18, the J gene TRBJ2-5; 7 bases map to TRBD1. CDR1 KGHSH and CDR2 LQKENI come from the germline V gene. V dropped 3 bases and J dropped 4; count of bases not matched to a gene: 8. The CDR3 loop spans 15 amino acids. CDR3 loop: CASSPDRARGETQYF. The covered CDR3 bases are TGTGCCAGCTCACCCGACAGGGCTAGGGGAGAGACC.

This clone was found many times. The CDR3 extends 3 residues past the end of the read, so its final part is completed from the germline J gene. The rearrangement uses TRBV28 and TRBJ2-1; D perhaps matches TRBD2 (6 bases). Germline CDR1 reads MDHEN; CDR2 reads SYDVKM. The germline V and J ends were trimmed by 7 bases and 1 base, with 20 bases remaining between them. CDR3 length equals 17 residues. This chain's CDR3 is CASTFNSGEVSYNEQFF. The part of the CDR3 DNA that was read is TGTGCCAGCACTTTCAATAGCGGTGAGGTGTCCTACAATGAG.

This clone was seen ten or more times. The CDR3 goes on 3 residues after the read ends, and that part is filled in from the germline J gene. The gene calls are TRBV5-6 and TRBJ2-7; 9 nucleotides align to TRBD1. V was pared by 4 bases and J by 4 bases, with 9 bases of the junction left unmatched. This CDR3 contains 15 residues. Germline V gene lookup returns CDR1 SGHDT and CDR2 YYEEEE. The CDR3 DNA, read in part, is TGTGCCAGCAGCAGTCCCACAGGGGGCAGTTACGAG. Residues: CASSSPTGGSYE. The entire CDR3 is CASSSPTGGSYEQYF.

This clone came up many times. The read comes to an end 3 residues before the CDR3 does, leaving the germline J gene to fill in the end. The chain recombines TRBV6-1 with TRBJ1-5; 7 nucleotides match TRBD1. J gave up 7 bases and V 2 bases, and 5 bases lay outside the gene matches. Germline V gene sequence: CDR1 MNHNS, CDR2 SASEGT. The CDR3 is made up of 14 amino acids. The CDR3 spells CASSEQTGNQPQHF. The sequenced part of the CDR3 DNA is TGTGCCAGCAGTGAACAGACAGGGAACCAGCCC.

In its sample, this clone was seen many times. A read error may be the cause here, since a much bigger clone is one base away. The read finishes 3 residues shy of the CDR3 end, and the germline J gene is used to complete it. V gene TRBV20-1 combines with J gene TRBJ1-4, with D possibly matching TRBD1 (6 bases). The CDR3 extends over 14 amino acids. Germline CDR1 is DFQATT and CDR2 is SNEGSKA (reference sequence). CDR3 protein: CSAQGLSGANVLFF. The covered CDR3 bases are TGCAGTGCCCAGGGGCTCTCTGGGGCCAACGTA.

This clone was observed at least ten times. This chain's CDR3 is CASSLVGATGELFF. The sequenced part of the CDR3 DNA is TGTGCCAGCAGCTTGGTGGGGGCAACCGGGGAG. The chain joins TRBV5-6 to TRBJ2-2, with D maybe TRBD1 (6 bases). The read falls 3 residues short of the CDR3 end, and the missing part is taken from the germline J gene. V dropped 0 bases and J dropped 5 bases, with 8 bases sitting between them. Germline V gene lookup returns CDR1 SGHDT and CDR2 YYEEEE. CDR3 length equals 14 residues.

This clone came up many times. The CDR3 loop reads CASSWTSGSGSDEQFF. Incomplete CDR3 DNA: TGTGCCAGTAGTTGGACTAGCGGGAGTGGTAGCGATGAG. The rearrangement joins TRBV19 to TRBJ2-1; 13 bases fit TRBD2. The read comes to an end 3 residues before the CDR3 does, leaving the germline J gene to fill in the end. There are 16 residues in the CDR3. Per the germline V gene, CDR1 is LNHDA and CDR2 is SQIVND (reference sequence). With 5 bases clipped from V and 8 bases from J, the junction kept 9 bases outside the gene matches.

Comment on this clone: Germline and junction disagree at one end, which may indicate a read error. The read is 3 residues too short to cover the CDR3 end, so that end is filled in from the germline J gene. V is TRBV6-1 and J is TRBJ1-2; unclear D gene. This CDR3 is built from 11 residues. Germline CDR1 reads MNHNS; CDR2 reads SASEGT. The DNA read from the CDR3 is TGTGCCAGCAGGGAAGCCCGCGAC. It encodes CASREARD. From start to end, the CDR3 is CASREARDYTF.

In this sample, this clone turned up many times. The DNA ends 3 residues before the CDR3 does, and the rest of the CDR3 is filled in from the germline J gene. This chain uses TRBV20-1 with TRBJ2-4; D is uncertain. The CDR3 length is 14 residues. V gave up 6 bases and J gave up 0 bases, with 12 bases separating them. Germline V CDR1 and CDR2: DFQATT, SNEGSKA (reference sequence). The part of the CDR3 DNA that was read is TGCAGTGCCCCAGTCCTTCTAGCCAAAAACATT. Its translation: CSAPVLLAKNI. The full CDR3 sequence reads CSAPVLLAKNIQYF.

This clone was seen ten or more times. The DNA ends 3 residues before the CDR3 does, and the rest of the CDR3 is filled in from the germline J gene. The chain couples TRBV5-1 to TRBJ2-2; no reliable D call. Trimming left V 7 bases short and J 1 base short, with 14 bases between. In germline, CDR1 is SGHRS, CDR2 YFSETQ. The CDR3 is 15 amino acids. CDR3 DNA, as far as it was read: TGCGCCAGCCGAAAAAGACTCCAGAACACCGGGGAG. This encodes CASRKRLQNTGE. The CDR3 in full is CASRKRLQNTGELFF.

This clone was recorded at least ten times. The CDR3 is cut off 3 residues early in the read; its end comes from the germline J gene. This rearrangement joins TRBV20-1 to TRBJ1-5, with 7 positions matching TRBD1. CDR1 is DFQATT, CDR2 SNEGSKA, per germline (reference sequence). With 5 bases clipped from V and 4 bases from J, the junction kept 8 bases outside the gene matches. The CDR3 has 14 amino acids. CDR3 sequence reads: CSASRGQENQPQHF. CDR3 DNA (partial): TGCAGTGCTTCGCGAGGACAGGAGAATCAGCCC.

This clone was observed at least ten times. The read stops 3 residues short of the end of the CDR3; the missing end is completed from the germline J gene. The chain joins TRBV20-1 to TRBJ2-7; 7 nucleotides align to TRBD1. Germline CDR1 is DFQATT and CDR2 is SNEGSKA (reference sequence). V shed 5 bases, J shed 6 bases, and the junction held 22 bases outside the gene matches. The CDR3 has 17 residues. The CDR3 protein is CSAPGQPYREATGEQYF. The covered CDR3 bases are TGCAGTGCTCCGGGACAGCCATATAGGGAAGCTACGGGCGAG.

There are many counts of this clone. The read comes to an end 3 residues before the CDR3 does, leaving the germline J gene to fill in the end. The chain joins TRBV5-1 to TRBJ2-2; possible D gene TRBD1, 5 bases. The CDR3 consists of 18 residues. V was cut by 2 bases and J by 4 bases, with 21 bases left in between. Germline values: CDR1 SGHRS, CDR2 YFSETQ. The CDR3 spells CASSLGADIDGVTGELFF. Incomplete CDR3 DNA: TGCGCCAGCAGCTTAGGGGCCGACATCGACGGAGTCACCGGGGAG.

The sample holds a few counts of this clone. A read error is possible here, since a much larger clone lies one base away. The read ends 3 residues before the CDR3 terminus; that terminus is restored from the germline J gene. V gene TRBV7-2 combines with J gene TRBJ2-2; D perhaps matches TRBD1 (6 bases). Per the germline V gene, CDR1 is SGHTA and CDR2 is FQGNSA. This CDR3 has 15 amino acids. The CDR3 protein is CASSSQGARGEKLFF. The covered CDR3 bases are TGTGCCAGCAGCTCTCAGGGCGCCAGGGGTGAAAAG. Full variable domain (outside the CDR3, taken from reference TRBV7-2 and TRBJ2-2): GAGVSQSPSNKVTEKGKDVELRCDPISGHTALYWYRQSLGQGLEFLIYFQGNSAPDKSGLPSDRFSAERTGGSVSTLTIQRTQQEDSAVYLCASSSQGARGEKLFFGEGSRLTVL.

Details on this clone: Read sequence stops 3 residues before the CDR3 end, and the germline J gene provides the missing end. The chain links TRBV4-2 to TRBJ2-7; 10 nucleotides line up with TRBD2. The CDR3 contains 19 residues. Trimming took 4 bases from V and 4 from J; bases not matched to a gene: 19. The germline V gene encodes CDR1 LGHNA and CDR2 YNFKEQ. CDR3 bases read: TGTGCCAGCAGCCTAGGACTAGCGGAAGGACACCTGACGGCTTACGAG. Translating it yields CASSLGLAEGHLTAYE. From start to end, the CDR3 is CASSLGLAEGHLTAYEQYF.

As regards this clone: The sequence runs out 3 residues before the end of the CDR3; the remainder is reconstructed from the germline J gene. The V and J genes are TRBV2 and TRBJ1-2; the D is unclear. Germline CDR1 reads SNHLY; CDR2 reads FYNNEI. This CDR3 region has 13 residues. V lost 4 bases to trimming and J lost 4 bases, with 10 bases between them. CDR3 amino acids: CASSVESGYGYTF. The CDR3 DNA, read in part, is TGTGCCAGCAGTGTTGAGTCAGGCTATGGC.

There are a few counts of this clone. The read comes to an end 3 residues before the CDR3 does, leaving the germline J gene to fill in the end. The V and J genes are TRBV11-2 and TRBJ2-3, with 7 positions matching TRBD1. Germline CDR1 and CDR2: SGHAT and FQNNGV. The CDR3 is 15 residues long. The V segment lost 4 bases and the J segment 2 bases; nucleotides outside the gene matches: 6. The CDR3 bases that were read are TGTGCCAGCAGCTCGACCGGACAGGCCACAGATACG. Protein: CASSSTGQATDT. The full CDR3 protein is CASSSTGQATDTQYF.

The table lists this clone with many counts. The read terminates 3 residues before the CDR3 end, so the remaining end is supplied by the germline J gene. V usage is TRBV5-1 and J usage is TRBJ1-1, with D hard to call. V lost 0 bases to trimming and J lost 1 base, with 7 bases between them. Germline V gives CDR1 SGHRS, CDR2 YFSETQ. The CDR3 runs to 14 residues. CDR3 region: CASSLGGKNTEAFF. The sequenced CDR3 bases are TGCGCCAGCAGCTTGGGAGGCAAGAACACTGAA.

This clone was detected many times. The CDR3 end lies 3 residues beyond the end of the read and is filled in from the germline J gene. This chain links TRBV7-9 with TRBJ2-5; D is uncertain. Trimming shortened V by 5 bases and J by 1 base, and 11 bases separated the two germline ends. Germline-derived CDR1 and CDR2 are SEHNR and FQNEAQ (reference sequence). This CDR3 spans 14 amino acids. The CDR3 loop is CASSTWASQETQYF. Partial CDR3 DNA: TGTGCCAGCAGCACCTGGGCAAGCCAAGAGACC.

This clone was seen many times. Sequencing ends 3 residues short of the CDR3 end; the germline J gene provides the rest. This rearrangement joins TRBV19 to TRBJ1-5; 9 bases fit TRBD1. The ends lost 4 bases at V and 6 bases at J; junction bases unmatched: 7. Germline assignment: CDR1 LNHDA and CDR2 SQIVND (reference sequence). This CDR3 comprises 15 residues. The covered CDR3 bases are TGTGCCAGTAGTACTTCCGGGACAGGGATTCAGCCC. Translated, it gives CASSTSGTGIQP. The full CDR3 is CASSTSGTGIQPQHF.

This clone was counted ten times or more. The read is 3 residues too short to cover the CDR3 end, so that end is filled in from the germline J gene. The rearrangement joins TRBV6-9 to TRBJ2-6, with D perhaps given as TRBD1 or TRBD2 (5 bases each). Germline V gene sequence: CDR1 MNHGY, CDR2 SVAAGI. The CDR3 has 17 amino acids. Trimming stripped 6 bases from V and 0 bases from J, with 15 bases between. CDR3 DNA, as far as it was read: TGTGCCAGCAGGAGGGGCGCGGACGACTCTGGGGCCAACGTC. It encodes CASRRGADDSGANV. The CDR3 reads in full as CASRRGADDSGANVLTF.

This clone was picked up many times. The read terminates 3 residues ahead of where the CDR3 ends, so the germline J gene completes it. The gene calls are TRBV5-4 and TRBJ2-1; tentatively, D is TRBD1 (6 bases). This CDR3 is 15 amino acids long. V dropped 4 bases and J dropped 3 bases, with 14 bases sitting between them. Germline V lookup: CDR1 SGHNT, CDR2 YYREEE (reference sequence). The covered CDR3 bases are TGTGCCAGCAGCCATACAGGGATTAACTACAATGAG. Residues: CASSHTGINYNE. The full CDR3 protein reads CASSHTGINYNEQFF.

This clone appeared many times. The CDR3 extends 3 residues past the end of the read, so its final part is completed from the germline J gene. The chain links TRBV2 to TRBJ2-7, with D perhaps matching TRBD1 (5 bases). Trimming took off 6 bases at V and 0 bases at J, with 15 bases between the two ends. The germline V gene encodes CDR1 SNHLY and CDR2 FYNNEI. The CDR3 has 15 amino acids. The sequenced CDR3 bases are TGTGCCAGCAGCCTTAGACAGTCCCTCTCCTACGAG. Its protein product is CASSLRQSLSYE. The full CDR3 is CASSLRQSLSYEQYF.

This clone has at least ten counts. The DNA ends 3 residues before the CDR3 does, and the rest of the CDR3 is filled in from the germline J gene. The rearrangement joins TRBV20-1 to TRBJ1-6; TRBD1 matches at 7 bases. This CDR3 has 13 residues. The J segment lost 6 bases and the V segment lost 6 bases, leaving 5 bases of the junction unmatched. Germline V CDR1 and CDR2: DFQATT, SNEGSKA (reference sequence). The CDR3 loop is CSALQGSNSPLHF. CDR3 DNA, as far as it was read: TGCAGTGCATTACAGGGGTCTAATTCACCC.

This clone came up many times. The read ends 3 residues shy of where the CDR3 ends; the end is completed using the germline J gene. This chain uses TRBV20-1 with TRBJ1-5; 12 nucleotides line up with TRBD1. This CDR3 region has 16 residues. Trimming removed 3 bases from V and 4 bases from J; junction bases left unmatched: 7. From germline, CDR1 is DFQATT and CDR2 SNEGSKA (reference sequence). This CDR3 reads CSARVGTGGPNQPQHF. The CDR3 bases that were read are TGCAGTGCTAGGGTCGGGACAGGGGGCCCGAATCAGCCC.

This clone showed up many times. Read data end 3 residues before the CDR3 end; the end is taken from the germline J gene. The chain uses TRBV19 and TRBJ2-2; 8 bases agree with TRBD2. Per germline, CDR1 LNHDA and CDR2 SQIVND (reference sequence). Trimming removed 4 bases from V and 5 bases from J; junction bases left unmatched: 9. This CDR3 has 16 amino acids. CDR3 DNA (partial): TGTGCCAGTAGTAGCTTGAGCGGGAGAGTAACCGGGGAG. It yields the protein CASSSLSGRVTGE. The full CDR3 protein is CASSSLSGRVTGELFF.